The rows below give T cell receptor beta chains drawn from one sample of a study of blood T cell repertoires in COVID-19. Generated by immunoSEQ multiplex PCR, the TCRdb table keeps only in-frame clones and is missing some. This sample has 200,000 to 250,000 clones, with 88% found just once. What was sequenced was PBMCs or T cells enriched from blood (not recorded which). These receptors all come from a woman aged 25 to 39 who had recovered from COVID-19. Each CDR3 is given with its conserved first and last residue. D genes are given only for firm matches. Clone sizes are given selectively: once, few, many, or a class where the clone is expanded.

V	size	J	D	CDR3	DNA
TRBV3-1/TRBV3-2	NA	TRBJ2-1	TRBD2	CASSQDRGGPQSYNEQFF	TGTGCCAGCAGCCAAGATCGGGGGGGGCCCCAATCCTACAATGAGCAGTTCTTC
TRBV6-5	NA	TRBJ2-5	TRBD1	CASRSDRAQETQYF	TGTGCCAGCAGATCGGACAGGGCCCAAGAGACCCAGTACTTC
TRBV7-8	NA	TRBJ2-2	TRBD1	CASSSDRGRKTGELFF	TGTGCCAGCAGCTCCGACAGGGGGCGCAAAACCGGGGAGCTGTTTTTT
TRBV4-1	NA	TRBJ1-2	TRBD1	CASSQRQGAGGYTF	TGCGCCAGCAGCCAAAGACAGGGCGCTGGAGGCTACACCTTC
TRBV4-1	NA	TRBJ2-7	TRBD2	CASSQWTSGTRYEQYF	TGCGCCAGCAGCCAGTGGACTAGCGGAACTCGCTACGAGCAGTACTTC
TRBV11-2	NA	TRBJ2-2	NA	CASSFQGSNTGELFF	TGTGCCAGCAGCTTTCAGGGGTCGAACACCGGGGAGCTGTTTTTT
TRBV7-9	NA	TRBJ2-3	TRBD2	CASSDASGTGDTQYF	TGTGCCAGCAGCGACGCTAGCGGTACTGGGGATACGCAGTATTTT
TRBV7-2	NA	TRBJ1-2	NA	CASSLGAGPDYGYTF	TGTGCCAGCAGCTTAGGGGCGGGCCCAGACTATGGCTACACCTTC
TRBV5-1	once	TRBJ2-2	TRBD2	CASSPQRGSLGELFF	TGCGCCAGCAGCCCGCAGCGGGGATCCCTCGGGGAGCTGTTTTTT
TRBV9	NA	TRBJ2-7	TRBD1	CASSVDRGYEQYF	TGTGCCAGCAGCGTGGACAGGGGCTACGAGCAGTACTTC
TRBV21-1	NA	TRBJ2-5	NA	CASSPHGTTQETQYF	TGTGCCAGCAGCCCTCACGGGACAACTCAAGAGACCCAGTACTTC
TRBV27	NA	TRBJ1-3	NA	CASSSAGNTIYF	TGTGCCAGCAGCTCCGCTGGAAACACCATATATTTT
TRBV5-4	medium-sized	TRBJ1-6	NA	CASSLENGVDNSPLHF	TGTGCCAGCAGCTTGGAAAACGGTGTTGATAATTCACCCCTCCACTTT
TRBV14	NA	TRBJ1-1	NA	CASSQDWRSRADVPEAFF	TGTGCCAGCAGCCAAGATTGGCGGTCCAGGGCGGACGTCCCTGAAGCTTTCTTT
TRBV29-1	NA	TRBJ1-5	NA	CSVCSAAGQPQHF	TGCAGCGTTTGTTCCGCAGCCGGGCAGCCCCAGCATTTT
TRBV5-6	NA	TRBJ1-1	NA	CASSLWQGNTEAFF	TGTGCCAGCAGCTTGTGGCAGGGCAACACTGAAGCTTTCTTT
TRBV21-1	NA	TRBJ2-3	NA	CASSKGPSGGDTQYF	TGTGCCAGCAGCAAAGGCCCTAGCGGGGGAGATACGCAGTATTTT
TRBV12-5	NA	TRBJ2-1	NA	CASVRGAGYNEQFF	TGTGCTAGTGTACGGGGGGCCGGGTACAATGAGCAGTTCTTC
TRBV2	NA	TRBJ1-1	NA	CASSPPVNTEAFF	TGTGCCAGCAGTCCCCCCGTGAACACTGAAGCTTTCTTT
TRBV9	NA	TRBJ1-2	NA	CASSVGGRVGNYGYTF	TGTGCCAGCAGCGTAGGAGGGAGAGTGGGTAACTATGGCTACACCTTC
TRBV6-5	NA	TRBJ1-1	NA	CASEARQRAITFF	TGTGCCAGCGAGGCTCGGCAGAGGGCAATAACTTTCTTT
TRBV7-8	NA	TRBJ1-5	NA	CASSPGSGLSQPQHF	TGTGCCAGCAGCCCAGGGTCAGGGTTGAGTCAGCCCCAGCATTTT
TRBV7-2	few	TRBJ2-2	NA	CASSLRGGYTGELFF	TGTGCCAGCAGCTTAAGGGGGGGCTACACCGGGGAGCTGTTTTTT
TRBV6-5	NA	TRBJ1-2	NA	CASSYFQGNGYTF	TGTGCCAGCAGTTACTTTCAGGGGAATGGCTACACCTTC
TRBV7-2	NA	TRBJ2-7	TRBD1	CASSLATGGSTYEQYF	TGTGCCAGCAGCTTAGCGACAGGGGGTAGCACCTACGAGCAGTACTTC
TRBV18	NA	TRBJ1-4	NA	CASTRAGGDSEKLFF	TGTGCCAGCACGCGAGCTGGGGGGGATAGTGAAAAACTGTTTTTT
TRBV7-9	NA	TRBJ1-2	TRBD1	CASSSGQGYGYTF	TGTGCCAGCAGCTCAGGACAGGGGTATGGCTACACCTTC
TRBV14	NA	TRBJ1-2	NA	CASSHGGGAGEYGYTF	TGTGCCAGCAGCCACGGTGGGGGGGCCGGGGAATATGGCTACACCTTC
TRBV6-5	NA	TRBJ2-7	NA	CASSLGTGIYEQYF	TGTGCCAGCAGTTTGGGAACAGGGATTTACGAGCAGTACTTC
TRBV3-1/TRBV3-2	NA	TRBJ2-7	NA	CASSQVGNHEQYF	TGTGCCAGCAGCCAAGTCGGGAACCACGAGCAGTACTTC
TRBV7-2	NA	TRBJ1-2	NA	CASSLAKQVGNYGYTF	TGTGCCAGCAGCTTAGCCAAGCAGGTCGGAAACTATGGCTACACCTTC
TRBV11-1	NA	TRBJ2-5	TRBD2	CASSPGLEVKTQYF	TGTGCCAGCAGCCCCGGACTAGAAGTAAAGACCCAGTACTTC
TRBV7-3	NA	TRBJ1-2	NA	CASSSIRDTNLYGYTF	TGTGCCAGCAGCTCGATCCGGGACACGAACCTCTATGGCTACACCTTC
TRBV27	NA	TRBJ1-2	TRBD1	CASSQQGASYGYTF	TGTGCCAGCAGTCAACAGGGGGCAAGCTATGGCTACACCTTC
TRBV6-6	NA	TRBJ1-6	NA	CASSWGSPGHTTSYNSPLHF	TGTGCCAGCAGCTGGGGCTCGCCGGGACACACTACCTCCTATAATTCACCCCTCCACTTT
TRBV4-1	NA	TRBJ2-7	NA	CASSQDKRGDEQYF	TGCGCCAGCAGCCAAGATAAGAGAGGTGACGAGCAGTACTTC
TRBV5-5	NA	TRBJ2-7	TRBD1	CASSTPGTGLDEQYF	TGTGCCAGCAGCACCCCCGGGACAGGGCTCGACGAGCAGTACTTC
TRBV19	NA	TRBJ1-1	TRBD1	CASSSDRVDTEAFF	TGTGCCAGTAGTAGCGACAGGGTCGACACTGAAGCTTTCTTT
TRBV7-9	NA	TRBJ2-3	NA	CASSPRVDTQYF	TGTGCCAGCAGTCCCAGGGTAGATACGCAGTATTTT
TRBV5-4	NA	TRBJ2-2	NA	CASSLAPTGGTGELFF	TGTGCCAGCAGCTTGGCCCCAACAGGAGGGACCGGGGAGCTGTTTTTT
TRBV21-1	NA	TRBJ1-1	NA	CASSQTGEDTEAFF	TGTGCCAGCAGCCAGACAGGGGAGGACACTGAAGCTTTCTTT
TRBV6-2/TRBV6-3	NA	TRBJ1-3	NA	CASSSGFPGNTIYF	TGTGCCAGCAGTTCCGGGTTCCCTGGAAACACCATATATTTT